This passage covers 30 T cell receptor beta chains from one sample sequenced in a study of blood T cells in healthy people across ages. Using a J-beta primer mix together with a sample-barcoded 5' primer, a second PCR was run for roughly 6 to 11 cycles. TCRdb fed the 5' RACE reads into MiXCR, producing one record per CDR3 protein. The profile covers about 1.8 million distinct CDR3 sequences, with less than 50% appearing a single time and less than 2.5% taken by the ten largest. The sequencing input was blood. These TCRs come from a woman between 40 and 50 years old in good health.

This sequence joins TRBV7-3 and TRBJ1-2, with 8 bases that match TRBD1. Germline V CDR1 and CDR2: SGHTA, FQGTGA. The CDR3 is 13 residues long. V was pared by 5 bases and J by 7 bases, with 6 bases of the junction left unmatched. CDR3 in amino acids: CASSSRTGTGYTF. CDR3 nucleotide sequence: TGTGCCAGCAGCAGCCGGACAGGGACTGGCTACACCTTC.

This clonotype was counted a single time. The J gene is TRBJ2-3, the V gene TRBV7-9; D ambiguous. Germline V gives CDR1 SEHNR, CDR2 FQNEAQ (reference sequence). V was trimmed by 7 bases and J by 2 bases, leaving 7 bases between them. The CDR3 covers 12 residues. This chain's CDR3 is CASTVFTDTQYF. The CDR3 DNA sequence: TGTGCCAGCACCGTTTTCACAGATACGCAGTATTTT.

This chain uses TRBV6-5 with TRBJ2-7; 8 nucleotides agree with TRBD1. The V and J ends lost 0 bases and 4 bases, in that order; junction bases with no gene match: 11. Germline-derived CDR1 and CDR2 are MNHEY and SVGAGI. The CDR3 totals 17 residues. The CDR3 here is CASSYSKVRGPGYEQYF. CDR3 DNA sequence: TGTGCCAGCAGTTACTCGAAGGTCAGGGGGCCAGGGTACGAGCAGTACTTC.

The V call is TRBV20-1, the J call TRBJ2-1, with 7 bases that match TRBD2. The CDR3 is 13 residues long. The ends lost 4 bases at V and 10 bases at J; junction bases unmatched: 10. Germline V gene data show CDR1 as DFQATT and CDR2 as SNEGSKA (reference sequence). The chain's CDR3 is CSATGLPSYEQFF. The CDR3 nucleotides read TGCAGTGCTACGGGACTACCGTCCTACGAGCAGTTCTTC.

V is TRBV4-2 and J is TRBJ2-3; D possibly corresponds to TRBD1 (5 bases). Germline V gene sequence: CDR1 LGHNA, CDR2 YNFKEQ. Trimming cost V 1 base and J 1 base, with 9 bases left between them. The CDR3 has 15 residues. CDR3: CASSQGAQGTDTQYF. CDR3 nucleotide sequence: TGTGCCAGCAGCCAAGGAGCACAGGGCACAGATACGCAGTATTTT.

This clonotype was recorded a few times. The chain recombines TRBV6-5 with TRBJ2-5, with 7 bases matching TRBD2. Trimming at V came to 5 bases and at J to 0 bases, leaving 9 bases not matched to a gene. The CDR3 totals 16 residues. Per the germline V gene, CDR1 is MNHEY and CDR2 is SVGAGI. The CDR3 reads CASSPRSGAYQETQYF. The CDR3 region has the DNA TGTGCCAGCAGTCCCAGGAGCGGGGCGTACCAAGAGACCCAGTACTTC.

This clonotype was counted between two and nine times. The chain recombines TRBV6-2 or TRBV6-3 with TRBJ2-7; 8 bases agree with TRBD1. V lost 5 bases, J lost 2 bases, and 5 bases stayed unmatched. This CDR3 is 14 amino acids long. Germline V CDR1 and CDR2: MNHEY, SVGEGT. As DNA, the CDR3 is TGTGCCAGCAGTCCGGACAGGGCGACCTACGAGCAGTACTTC. Translated, it gives CASSPDRATYEQYF.

This clonotype has a handful of counts. CDR3 DNA: TGCAGCGTTGCCGACAGGAATTACTACGAGCAGTACTTC. Translated, it gives CSVADRNYYEQYF. The rearrangement links TRBV29-1 to TRBJ2-7; maybe TRBD1 (6 bases). Germline CDR1 reads SQVTM; CDR2 reads ANQGSEA. CDR3 length: 13 residues. The ends were cut back, 4 bases at V and 3 bases at J, with 13 bases in the middle.

CDR3 protein: CSVGLGRSYEQYF. The DNA of the CDR3 is TGCAGCGTGGGACTGGGTAGATCCTACGAGCAGTACTTC. The V and J genes are TRBV29-1 and TRBJ2-7, with D possibly being TRBD2 (6 bases). Trimming took 6 bases from V and 1 from J, leaving 13 bases between them. Germline-derived CDR1 and CDR2 are SQVTM and ANQGSEA. This CDR3 is built from 13 residues.

The rearrangement uses TRBV10-3 and TRBJ1-1; 11 nucleotides line up with TRBD1. CDR3 size: 16 residues. Germline loops: CDR1 ENHRY, CDR2 SYGVKD. Trimming took 6 bases from V and 3 from J; bases not matched to a gene: 9. The CDR3 loop reads CAIRPDRGRGDTEAFF. CDR3 nucleotide sequence: TGTGCCATCAGACCGGACAGGGGGCGAGGGGACACTGAAGCTTTCTTT.

This clonotype was picked up a small number of times. The chain links TRBV4-3 to TRBJ2-1; 9 bases are a match to TRBD1. Trimming took 1 base from V and 8 from J; bases not matched to a gene: 3. The CDR3 loop spans 14 amino acids. CDR1 and CDR2 (germline): LGHNA, YSLEER. The CDR3 DNA follows: TGCGCCAGCAGCCAAGGGGACAGGGACGATGAGCAGTTCTTC. Residues: CASSQGDRDDEQFF.

The sample holds a few counts of this clonotype. The rearrangement uses TRBV9 and TRBJ2-6; TRBD1 might be the D (6 bases). CDR3 length equals 16 residues. In germline, CDR1 is SGDLS, CDR2 YYNGEE. Deletions cut 4 bases from V and 4 bases from J, with 15 bases between. For the CDR3, the DNA is TGTGCCAGCAGCTCCCACAGGGCGGAGGGGGCCAACGTCCTGACTTTC. The encoded protein is CASSSHRAEGANVLTF.

The V and J genes are TRBV7-2 and TRBJ2-7, with a possible D match to TRBD2 (7 bases). CDR1 is SGHTA, CDR2 FQGNSA, per germline. This CDR3 region has 14 residues. The V end lost 7 bases, the J end lost 3 bases, and 16 bases lay between the germline ends. CDR3 region: CASTNPGGLYEQYF. CDR3 DNA sequence: TGTGCCAGCACCAATCCCGGGGGGCTCTACGAGCAGTACTTC.

The J gene is TRBJ2-5, the V gene TRBV29-1; TRBD1 or TRBD2 may be the D gene (5 bases each). CDR1 SQVTM and CDR2 ANQGSEA come from the germline V gene. Deletions cut 5 bases from V and 11 bases from J, with 24 bases between. The CDR3 is 14 residues long. Here the CDR3 DNA reads TGCAGCGTTCGACCGGGGACGTCTTACAATGAGCAGTACTTC. This translates into CSVRPGTSYNEQYF.

This clonotype showed up just a few times. The chain couples TRBV15 to TRBJ2-5, with 7 bases lining up with TRBD2. The trim removed 3 bases at V and 1 base at J, leaving 5 bases unmatched. The CDR3 is made up of 15 amino acids. Germline V CDR1 and CDR2: LNHNV, YYDKDF (reference sequence). In DNA, the CDR3 is TGTGCCACCAGCAGTCCAGCGGGGAGCCAAGAGACCCAGTACTTC. Its protein is CATSSPAGSQETQYF.

This clonotype was counted between two and nine times. The chain recombines TRBV4-1 with TRBJ2-3; TRBD2 matches 8 bases. This CDR3 spans 17 amino acids. Germline CDR1 MGHRA, CDR2 YSYEKL. The J segment lost 6 bases and the V segment lost 4 bases, leaving 15 bases of the junction unmatched. The CDR3 nucleotides are TGCGCCAGCAGCCTTGGAGTTTCGGGGGGGCCCTCGGATACGCAGTATTTT. Translating gives CASSLGVSGGPSDTQYF.

The chain links TRBV4-2 to TRBJ2-1; 7 bases agree with TRBD2. Near its end, the DNA agrees better with TRBJ2-7, so the J call may be wrong. Per the germline V gene, CDR1 is LGHNA and CDR2 is YNFKEQ. The CDR3 length is 17 residues. CDR3 sequence: CASSQEPGGSSYSEQYF. DNA for the CDR3: TGTGCCAGCAGCCAAGAACCCGGGGGGAGCTCCTACAGTGAGCAGTACTTC.

This clonotype was recorded once. The chain combines TRBV27 with TRBJ2-7; D perhaps matches TRBD1 (6 bases). CDR3 length: 14 amino acids. Trimming pared 2 bases from V and 4 bases from J, leaving 12 bases between. The germline V gene encodes CDR1 MNHEY and CDR2 SMNVEV (reference sequence). CDR3 sequence: CASSLSRTDYEQYF. DNA for the CDR3: TGTGCCAGCAGTTTAAGTCGGACAGATTACGAGCAGTACTTC.

The chain uses TRBV5-1 and TRBJ2-3, with D perhaps matching TRBD2 (6 bases). The CDR3 has 13 amino acids. Per the germline V gene, CDR1 is SGHRS and CDR2 is YFSETQ. V dropped 4 bases and J dropped 6 bases, with 12 bases sitting between them. CDR3 loop: CASSRNRGDTQYF. The DNA for the CDR3 is TGCGCCAGCAGCCGAAACCGGGGGGATACGCAGTATTTT.

This clonotype was detected a few times. The chain employs TRBV29-1 and TRBJ2-1; D gene uncertain. This CDR3 has 12 amino acids. Germline V gene lookup returns CDR1 SQVTM and CDR2 ANQGSEA. With 3 bases removed from V and 5 bases from J, the gap between germline ends came to 8 bases. CDR3 region: CSVDSQNNEQFF. In DNA, the CDR3 is TGCAGCGTTGATTCCCAGAACAATGAGCAGTTCTTC.

This clonotype was counted a few times. The chain uses TRBV10-3 and TRBJ1-2; D perhaps matches TRBD1 (5 bases). This CDR3 is built from 12 residues. V lost 4 bases, J lost 8 bases, and 11 bases lay in between. Germline V gives CDR1 ENHRY, CDR2 SYGVKD. As DNA, the CDR3 is TGTGCCATCAGTGCGGTTGGGGGAGGCTACACCTTC. Protein product: CAISAVGGGYTF.

This clonotype came up a few times. The chain joins TRBV28 to TRBJ2-7, with D perhaps assigned TRBD1 or TRBD2 (6 bases each). The CDR3 runs 14 residues. V gave up 5 bases and J gave up 3 bases, with 14 bases separating them. Germline CDR1 is MDHEN and CDR2 is SYDVKM. In nucleotides, the CDR3 is TGTGCCAGCAGTCTACTACAGGGAGGCTACGAGCAGTACTTC. Translation: CASSLLQGGYEQYF.

The V gene is TRBV20-1, the J gene TRBJ1-5, with 7 nucleotides matching TRBD1. Trimming took 5 bases from V and 1 from J; bases not matched to a gene: 5. The germline CDR1 and CDR2 sequences are DFQATT and SNEGSKA (reference sequence). This CDR3 contains 14 residues. The CDR3 region has the DNA TGCAGTGCTTCAGGGACAGAAAGCAATCAGCCCCAGCATTTT. Amino acids: CSASGTESNQPQHF.

J is TRBJ2-5 and V is TRBV27; 7 nucleotides agree with TRBD2. With the DNA end fitting TRBJ2-7 better, the J assignment may be wrong. CDR1 MNHEY and CDR2 SMNVEV come from the germline V gene (reference sequence). The CDR3 length is 13 residues. CDR3 sequence reads: CASRKRGGNEQYF. CDR3 bases: TGTGCCAGCAGAAAGCGGGGTGGGAACGAGCAGTACTTC.

This clonotype has only a few counts. V gene TRBV6-2 or TRBV6-3 combines with J gene TRBJ2-7; D call uncertain. The CDR3 covers 15 residues. Germline CDR1 and CDR2: MNHEY and SVGEGT. The V end was cut by 7 bases, the J end by 6 bases, with 22 bases between. In DNA form, the CDR3 reads TGTGCCAGCAACAAAGCGATACACCCACCCCTCGAGCAGTACTTC. Residues: CASNKAIHPPLEQYF.

This clonotype was observed a handful of times. The chain carries TRBV7-2 and TRBJ2-3; D not certain. V lost 1 base and J 4 bases, leaving 6 bases between the germline ends. The CDR3 is 13 amino acids. Germline V gives CDR1 SGHTA, CDR2 FQGNSA. DNA for the CDR3: TGTGCCAGCAGCTTAGGCTGGGCAGATACGCAGTATTTT. Its protein is CASSLGWADTQYF.

A note on this clonotype: At one of its ends the junction is not consistent with the germline gene, which may arise from a read error. This rearrangement joins TRBV9 to TRBJ2-1; 9 nucleotides line up with TRBD2. CDR1 is SGDLS, CDR2 YYNGEE, per germline. This CDR3 has 16 residues. Written as DNA, the CDR3 is TGTGCCAGCAGCGGAAAAAGCGGGGGGTCCTACAATGGGCAGTTCTTC. Translation: CASSGKSGGSYNGQFF.

With regard to this clonotype: The junction and the germline gene differ at one end; a read error may be behind it. This chain uses TRBV4-3 with TRBJ2-1, with TRBD2 identical over 9 bases. The germline gives CDR1 LGHNA, CDR2 YSLEER. The CDR3 sequence is 16 residues long. The CDR3 region has the DNA TGCGCCAGCAGCCAAGAGCGGGGGGGCCCCTACAATGAGCGGTTCTTC. This encodes CASSQERGGPYNERFF.

The V call is TRBV15, the J call TRBJ2-5; D assignment may be TRBD1 or TRBD2 (7 bases each). Germline CDR1 LNHNV, CDR2 YYDKDF (reference sequence). V lost 5 bases, J lost 2 bases, and 18 bases lay in between. The CDR3 length is 16 residues. CDR3 region: CATSYPGEGQQETQYF. CDR3 nucleotides: TGTGCCACCAGCTATCCCGGGGAGGGACAGCAAGAGACCCAGTACTTC.

The chain links TRBV7-9 to TRBJ2-4; D tentatively reads TRBD1 or TRBD2 (7 bases each). Germline V gene data show CDR1 as SEHNR and CDR2 as FQNEAQ (reference sequence). Trimming cost V 5 bases and J 5 bases, with 16 bases left between them. The CDR3 sequence is 15 residues long. CDR3 nucleotide sequence: TGTGCCAGCAGCCCACACAGGGGAGGGGAAAACATTCAGTACTTC. It specifies CASSPHRGGENIQYF. Based on the CDR3 plus reference TRBV7-9 and TRBJ2-4, the full variable domain is DTGVSQNPRHKITKRGQNVTFRCDPISEHNRLYWYRQTLGQGPEFLTYFQNEAQLEKSRLLSDRFSAERPKGSFSTLEIQRTEQGDSAMYLCASSPHRGGENIQYFGAGTRLSVL.